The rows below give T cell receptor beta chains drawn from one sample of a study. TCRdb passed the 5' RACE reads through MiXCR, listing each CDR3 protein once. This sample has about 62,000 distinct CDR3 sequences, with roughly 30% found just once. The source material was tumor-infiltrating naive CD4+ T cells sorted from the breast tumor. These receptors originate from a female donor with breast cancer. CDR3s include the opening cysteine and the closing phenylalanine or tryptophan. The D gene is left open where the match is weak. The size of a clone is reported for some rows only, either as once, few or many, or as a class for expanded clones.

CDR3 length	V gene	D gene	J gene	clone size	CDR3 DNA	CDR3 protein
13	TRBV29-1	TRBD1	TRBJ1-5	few	TGCAGCGTCGCGAATCAGGGGGATCAGCCCCAGCATTTT	CSVANQGDQPQHF
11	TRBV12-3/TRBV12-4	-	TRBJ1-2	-	TGTGCCAGCAGTTTAGGGAGCGGCTACACCTTC	CASSLGSGYTF
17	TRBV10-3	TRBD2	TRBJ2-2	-	TGTGCCATCAGTGGTGGTAGCGGGAGCAGGGTTTCCGGGGAGCTGTTTTTT	CAISGGSGSRVSGELFF
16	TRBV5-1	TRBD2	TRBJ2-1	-	TGCGCCAGCAGCTTCCGGCCTAGCGGGAGTAGGGATGAGCAGTTCTTC	CASSFRPSGSRDEQFF
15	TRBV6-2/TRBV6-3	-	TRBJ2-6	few	TGTGCCAGTCGAGTCTGGGACTCTGGGGCCAACGTCCTGACTTTC	CASRVWDSGANVLTF
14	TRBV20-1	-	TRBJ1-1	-	TGCAGTGCTACCCGACGGGCCCGTAACACTGAAGCTTTCTTT	CSATRRARNTEAFF
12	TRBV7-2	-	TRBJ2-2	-	TGTGTCAGCAGCTTAGACACCGGGGAGCTGTTTTTT	CVSSLDTGELFF
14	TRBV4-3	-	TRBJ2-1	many	TGCGCCAGCAGCCAACTTGGACAGAGCAATGAGCAGTTCTTC	CASSQLGQSNEQFF
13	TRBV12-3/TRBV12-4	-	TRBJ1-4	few	TGTGCCAGCAGTTTGACAGAGAATGAAAAACTGTTTTTT	CASSLTENEKLFF
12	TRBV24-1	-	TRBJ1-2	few	TGTGCCACCAGTGATGTAGGGCGAGGCTACACCTTC	CATSDVGRGYTF
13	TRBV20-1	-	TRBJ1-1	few	TGCAGTGTACGGTGGGGAATGAACACTGAAGCTTTCTTT	CSVRWGMNTEAFF
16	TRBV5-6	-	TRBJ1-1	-	TGTGCCAGCAGCTGGGGAGGGTCGGAAGCGTCCACTGAAGCTTTCTTT	CASSWGGSEASTEAFF
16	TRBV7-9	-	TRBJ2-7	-	TGTGCCAGCAGCCGTATGCCCGGCGGGGGCCAGAGCGAGCAGTACTTC	CASSRMPGGGQSEQYF
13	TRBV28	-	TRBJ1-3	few	TGTGCCAGCAGAAACACAGGGTGGAACACCATATATTTT	CASRNTGWNTIYF
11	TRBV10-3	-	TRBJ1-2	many	TGTGCCGTGGGGGTTAGTTATGGCTACACCTTC	CAVGVSYGYTF
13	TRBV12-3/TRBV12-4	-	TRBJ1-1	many	TGTGCCAGCGGAAACAGGGCGGGCACTGAAGCTTTCTTT	CASGNRAGTEAFF
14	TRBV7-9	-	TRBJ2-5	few	TGTGCCAGCAGCAAAAGCGGAGGAGGAGAGACCCAGTACTTC	CASSKSGGGETQYF
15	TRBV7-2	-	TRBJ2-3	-	TGTGCCAGCAGCTCATCTAACTACTGGGGGGATACGCAGTATTTT	CASSSSNYWGDTQYF
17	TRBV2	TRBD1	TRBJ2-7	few	TGTGCCAGCAGCCCTTCCCCCGCCAGGACAGGCACCTACGAGCAGTACTTC	CASSPSPARTGTYEQYF
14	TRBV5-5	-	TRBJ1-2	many	TGTGCCAGCAGCTTGGATACAGGGTATGGTGGCTACACCTTC	CASSLDTGYGGYTF
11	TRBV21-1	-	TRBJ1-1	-	TGTGCCAGCGCGAGGGATACTGAAGCTTTCTTT	CASARDTEAFF
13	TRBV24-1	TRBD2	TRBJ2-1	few	TGTGCCACCAGTGATGGGGGGGACAATGAGCAGTTCTTC	CATSDGGDNEQFF
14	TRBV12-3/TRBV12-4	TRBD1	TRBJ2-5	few	TGTGCCAGCAGCCGGACAGGGGGCGGAGAGACCCAGTACTTC	CASSRTGGGETQYF
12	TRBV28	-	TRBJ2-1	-	TGTGCCTCCATAGGTTACAGTAATGAGCAGTTCTTC	CASIGYSNEQFF
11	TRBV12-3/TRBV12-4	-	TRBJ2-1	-	TGTGCCAGCAGTTTTTCGAGTGAGCAGTTCTTC	CASSFSSEQFF
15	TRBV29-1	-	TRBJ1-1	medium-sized	TGCAGCGTTGTGGAGTGGGGGGCTACGAACACTGAAGCTTTCTTT	CSVVEWGATNTEAFF
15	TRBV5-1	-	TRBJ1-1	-	TGCGCCAGCAGCTTGGCCCTTAGGGGAGGCACTGAAGCTTTCTTT	CASSLALRGGTEAFF
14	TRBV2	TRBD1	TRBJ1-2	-	TGTGCCAGCAGCCCCAGGGAGGGGGCTGATGGCTACACCTTC	CASSPREGADGYTF
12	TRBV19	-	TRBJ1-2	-	TGTGCCAGTAGTTCGGCGGTTTATGGCTACACCTTC	CASSSAVYGYTF
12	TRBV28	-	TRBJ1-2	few	TGTGCCAGCACGACAGCTAACTATGGCTACACCTTC	CASTTANYGYTF
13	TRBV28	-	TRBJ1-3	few	TGTGCCAGCAGTTTATACTCTGGAAACACCATATATTTT	CASSLYSGNTIYF
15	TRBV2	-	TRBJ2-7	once	TGTGCCAGCAGCGACGGGACAAAAAGCTCCTACGAGCAGTATTTC	CASSDGTKSSYEQYF
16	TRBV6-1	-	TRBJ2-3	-	TGTGCCAGCAGTGAAGTGATGGGGGGCGCCACAGATACGCAGTATTTT	CASSEVMGGATDTQYF
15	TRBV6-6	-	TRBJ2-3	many	TGTGCCAGCAGATCGGACCGAGTTGAATGGGATACGCAGTATTTT	CASRSDRVEWDTQYF
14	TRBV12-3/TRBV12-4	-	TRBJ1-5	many	TGTGCCAGCAGTTTGTCCAGTGGCAATCAGCCCCAGCATTTT	CASSLSSGNQPQHF
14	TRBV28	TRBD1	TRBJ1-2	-	TGTGCCAGCACCGTTGGGACAGGGCGGTATGGCTACACCTTC	CASTVGTGRYGYTF
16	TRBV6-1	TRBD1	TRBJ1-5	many	TGTGCCAGCAGTGAAGGCCGGGACAGCCTAGCTCAGCCCCAGCATTTT	CASSEGRDSLAQPQHF
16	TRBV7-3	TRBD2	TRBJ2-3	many	TGTGCCAGCAGCTCCGGACTAGCGGGGGGAGCAGATACGCAGTATTTT	CASSSGLAGGADTQYF
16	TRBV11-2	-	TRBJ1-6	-	TGTGCCAGCAGCTTAGATGGGAACGGGTTTAATTCACCCCTCCACTTT	CASSLDGNGFNSPLHF
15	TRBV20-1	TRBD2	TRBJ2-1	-	TGCAGTGCCCCAGCGGGAGGTTCCCCTATAAATGAGCAGTTCTTC	CSAPAGGSPINEQFF
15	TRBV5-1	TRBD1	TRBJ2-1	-	TGCGCCAGCAGCTCAGTGAGACAGGGGGCGGGTGAGCAGTTCTTC	CASSSVRQGAGEQFF
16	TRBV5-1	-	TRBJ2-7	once	TGCGCCCGCAGCGCCGGACTGTTGGCTGGATCCTACGAGCAGTACTTC	CARSAGLLAGSYEQYF
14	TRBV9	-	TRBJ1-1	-	TGTGCCAGCAGCGTACAGGCAGGTAACACTGAAGCTTTCTTT	CASSVQAGNTEAFF
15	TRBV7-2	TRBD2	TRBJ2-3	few	TGTGCCAGCAGCCCGGGACTAGCAGACACAGATACGCAGTATTTT	CASSPGLADTDTQYF
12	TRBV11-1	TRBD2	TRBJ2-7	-	TGTGCCGGCAGCTTAGCGGGGGGAGAGCAGTACTTC	CAGSLAGGEQYF
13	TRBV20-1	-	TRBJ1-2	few	TGCAGTGCTAGAGGAGGGAATCGTATTGGCTACACCTTC	CSARGGNRIGYTF
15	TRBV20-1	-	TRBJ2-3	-	TGCAGTGCTAGAGCTCATGGGATTAGCACAGATACGCAGTATTTT	CSARAHGISTDTQYF
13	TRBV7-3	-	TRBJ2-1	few	TGTGCCAGCAGCCAGGAAAATAGCGGAAAGCAGTTCTTC	CASSQENSGKQFF
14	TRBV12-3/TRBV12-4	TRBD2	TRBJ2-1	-	TGTGCCAGCACAAGCGGGGGATTCTACAATGAGCAGTTCTTC	CASTSGGFYNEQFF
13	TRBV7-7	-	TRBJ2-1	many	TGTGCTAGCAGCCCGGACACTGCCCTCCCAGTTTTCTTC	CASSPDTALPVFF
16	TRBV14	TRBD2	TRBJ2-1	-	TGTGCCAGCAGCCAAGATATTCTAGCGGGAGACAATGAGCAGTTCTTC	CASSQDILAGDNEQFF
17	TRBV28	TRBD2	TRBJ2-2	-	TGTGCCGTACCCCCCCGGACTAGCAATGCGGACACCGGGGAGCTGTTTTTT	CAVPPRTSNADTGELFF
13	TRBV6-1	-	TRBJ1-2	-	TGTGCCAGCAGGACCCTGGGGGGCTATGGCTACACCTTC	CASRTLGGYGYTF
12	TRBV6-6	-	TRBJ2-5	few	TGTGCCAGCAGTTACCCAGAACCAACTCCGTACTTC	CASSYPEPTPYF
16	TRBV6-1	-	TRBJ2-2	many	TGTGCCAGCACCCGGATGTCAGGTCAGGACACCGGGGAGCTGTTTTTT	CASTRMSGQDTGELFF
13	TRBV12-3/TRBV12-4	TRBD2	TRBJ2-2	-	TGTGCCAGCAGGACTAGCAACGCCGGGGAGCTGTTTTTT	CASRTSNAGELFF
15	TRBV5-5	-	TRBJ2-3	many	TGTGCCAGCAGCGGGACACCAACTAGCACAGATACGCAGTATTTT	CASSGTPTSTDTQYF
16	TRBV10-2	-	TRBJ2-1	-	TGCGCCAGCTGCCGCCGACGGGAGAGCTCCTACAATGAGCAGTTCTTC	CASCRRRESSYNEQFF
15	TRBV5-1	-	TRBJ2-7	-	TGCGCCAGCAGCTTGTTTGAACCGTACCGCTACGAGCAGTACTTC	CASSLFEPYRYEQYF